Presented here are 25 T cell receptor beta chains from one specimen sequenced in a study of lymphopenia after photon versus proton radiotherapy. Repertoires were generated with immunoSEQ multiplex PCR, while TCRdb's copy carries only in-frame clones and drops some. The sample contains under 20,000 clones, over 80% of which appear only once. The material sequenced was peripheral blood, taken from a patient treated with photon-based radiotherapy. These receptors were obtained from a man in his sixties with pancreatic cancer.

V gene TRBV4-1 combines with J gene TRBJ2-5; 8 bases are a match to TRBD1. From germline, CDR1 is MGHRA and CDR2 YSYEKL. This CDR3 has 16 residues. V was pared by 2 bases and J by 5 bases, with 10 bases of the junction left unmatched. The CDR3 sequence is CASSQQPQGAGETQYF. The CDR3, as DNA: TGCGCCAGCAGCCAACAACCGCAGGGGGCCGGGGAGACCCAGTACTTC.

The chain carries TRBV7-8 and TRBJ2-7; D is unclear. V was cut by 2 bases and J by 6 bases, with 26 bases left in between. The length of the CDR3 is 18 residues. Germline V gene data show CDR1 as SGHVS and CDR2 as FQNEAQ. CDR3 DNA: TGTGCCAGCAGCTTAATGGCAAAAACGTACCTTGGCTTCCCCGAGCAGTACTTC. This translates into CASSLMAKTYLGFPEQYF.

The chain employs TRBV19 and TRBJ2-1, with TRBD2 identical over 12 bases. The junction had 13 bases not matched to a gene; V was cut back by 5 bases and J by 5 bases. This CDR3 region has 18 residues. Per the germline V gene, CDR1 is LNHDA and CDR2 is SQIVND (reference sequence). The CDR3 is CASSQIPRLAGVNNEQFF. Written as DNA, the CDR3 is TGTGCCAGTAGTCAGATCCCAAGACTAGCGGGGGTCAACAATGAGCAGTTCTTC. Looking up the rest from reference TRBV19 and TRBJ2-1 gives the full variable domain: DGGITQSPKYLFRKEGQNVTLSCEQNLNHDAMYWYRQDPGQGLRLIYYSQIVNDFQKGDIAEGYSVSREKKESFPLTVTSAQKNPTAFYLCASSQIPRLAGVNNEQFFGPGTRLTVL.

This chain uses TRBV7-2 with TRBJ2-7, with D uncertain. The germline V gene has CDR1 SGHTA and CDR2 FQGNSA. Trimming took 5 bases from V and 3 from J, leaving 11 bases between them. The CDR3 loop spans 13 amino acids. Written as DNA, the CDR3 is TGTGCCAGCAGCCTCCCCGAGTACTACGAGCAGTACTTC. Residues: CASSLPEYYEQYF.

The chain recombines TRBV7-6 with TRBJ2-3; D may match TRBD1 or TRBD2 (6 bases each). The germline V gene has CDR1 SGHVS and CDR2 FNYEAQ. The CDR3 sequence is 13 residues long. Trimming removed 5 bases at V and 7 bases at J, with 13 bases between. CDR3 sequence (DNA): TGTGCCAGCAGCCCCCGGGGGCGGCATACGCAGTATTTT. Translating gives CASSPRGRHTQYF.

This chain uses TRBV5-1 with TRBJ1-2, with 7 bases lining up with TRBD1. V dropped 1 base and J dropped 8; count of bases not matched to a gene: 11. In germline, CDR1 is SGHRS, CDR2 YFSETQ. The CDR3 runs 15 residues. The CDR3 coding sequence is TGCGCCAGCAGCTTGTTCGCCGACAGGGTCGGGGGCTACACCTTC. This gives the protein CASSLFADRVGGYTF.

The chain joins TRBV6-6 to TRBJ1-1; D not certain. The CDR3 has 13 amino acids. Per germline, CDR1 MNHNY and CDR2 SVGAGI (reference sequence). V lost 6 bases and J lost 2, with 10 bases in between. The CDR3 sequence: CASRRLSNTEAFF. The CDR3 nucleotides are TGTGCCAGCAGGAGACTGTCAAACACTGAAGCTTTCTTT.

This sequence joins TRBV4-1 and TRBJ2-1; tentatively, D is TRBD2 (5 bases). Trimming left V 0 bases short and J 3 bases short, with 15 bases between. The length of the CDR3 is 17 residues. Germline CDR1 and CDR2: MGHRA and YSYEKL. CDR3 in DNA: TGCGCCAGCAGCCAAGATCCCCCGCTAGCCTACTACAATGAGCAGTTCTTC. Its protein is CASSQDPPLAYYNEQFF.

Written as DNA, the CDR3 is TGTGCCAGCAGCTTAGAAACAGATAGCACAGATACGCAGTATTTT. It yields the protein CASSLETDSTDTQYF. The V and J genes are TRBV5-4 and TRBJ2-3; D not resolved. The germline V gene has CDR1 SGHNT and CDR2 YYREEE (reference sequence). This CDR3 is built from 15 residues. Trimming took off 2 bases at V and 0 bases at J, with 10 bases between the two ends.

The J gene is TRBJ2-2, the V gene TRBV29-1; 10 bases are shared with TRBD2. V shed 4 bases, J shed 5 bases, and the junction held 4 bases outside the gene matches. CDR1 is SQVTM, CDR2 ANQGSEA, per germline. CDR3 length: 14 residues. Written as DNA, the CDR3 is TGCAGCGTTGGTGGTAGCGGGGGGACCGGGGAGCTGTTTTTT. This codes for CSVGGSGGTGELFF.

V usage is TRBV11-2 and J usage is TRBJ1-6; maybe TRBD1 (6 bases). In germline, CDR1 is SGHAT, CDR2 FQNNGV. The length of the CDR3 is 15 residues. The germline V and J ends were trimmed by 6 bases and 3 bases, with 12 bases remaining between them. CDR3 amino acids: CASRRQDDYNSPLHF. CDR3 bases: TGTGCCAGCAGACGACAGGATGACTATAATTCACCCCTCCACTTT.

The chain employs TRBV12-2 and TRBJ2-5; TRBD2, as called in the table, went unchecked against the DNA. The J call may be mistaken, given a closer DNA end match to TRBJ2-7. TRBV12-2 is reported as a pseudogene. The CDR3 length is 16 residues. CDR3 coding DNA: TGTGCAAGTCGCTTAGCGATTACCGGGGTATCCTACGAGCAGTACTTC. This translates into CASRLAITGVSYEQYF.

The chain has TRBV6-6 and TRBJ1-5; perhaps TRBD1 as D (6 bases). Trimming took 6 bases from V and 1 from J, leaving 16 bases between them. The CDR3 is 16 residues long. CDR1 and CDR2 from the germline V gene are MNHNY and SVGAGI (reference sequence). The CDR3 region has the DNA TGTGCCAGCAGCCCCAGGGGCAGGGGAAGCAATCAGCCCCAGCATTTT. It yields the protein CASSPRGRGSNQPQHF.

This chain joins TRBV5-1 and TRBJ1-3; the D is unclear. V lost 0 bases and J lost 2, with 3 bases in between. Germline V lookup: CDR1 SGHRS, CDR2 YFSETQ. The CDR3 has 13 residues. CDR3 bases: TGCGCCAGCAGCTTGGGGGCTGGAAACACCATATATTTT. As protein: CASSLGAGNTIYF.

The chain carries TRBV5-6 and TRBJ2-3, with TRBD2 matching 12 bases. The CDR3 spans 14 residues. Germline V CDR1 and CDR2: SGHDT, YYEEEE. Unmatched junction bases numbered 7, after V lost 4 bases and J lost 10 bases. The CDR3 DNA sequence: TGTGCCAGCAGCCTCCTAGCGGGGGGGCTGGCGCAGTATTTT. Translation: CASSLLAGGLAQYF. Filled out from reference TRBV5-6 and TRBJ2-3, the complete variable domain reads DAGVTQSPTHLIKTRGQQVTLRCSPKSGHDTVSWYQQALGQGPQFIFQYYEEEERQRGNFPDRFSGHQFPNYSSELNVNALLLGDSALYLCASSLLAGGLAQYFGPGTRLTVL.

The J gene is TRBJ1-2, the V gene TRBV7-3; TRBD1 is a possible D gene (5 bases). The CDR3 runs 14 residues. Trimming stripped 5 bases from V and 6 bases from J, with 16 bases between. Per germline, CDR1 SGHTA and CDR2 FQGTGA. The CDR3 loop reads CASSRTGASNGYTF. Written as DNA, the CDR3 is TGTGCCAGCAGCCGAACAGGAGCAAGTAATGGCTACACCTTC.

This sequence joins TRBV5-1 and TRBJ2-5; TRBD2 aligns across 8 bases. After removal of 4 bases from V and 3 bases from J, the junction contained 11 bases not matched to a gene. Germline V gives CDR1 SGHRS, CDR2 YFSETQ. The CDR3 consists of 16 residues. CDR3 region: CASSPIRSGAKETQYF. DNA of the CDR3: TGCGCCAGCAGCCCGATTCGTAGCGGGGCAAAAGAGACCCAGTACTTC.

The chain employs TRBV7-9 and TRBJ1-2; 7 bases align to TRBD1. The CDR3 length is 13 residues. Germline CDR1 and CDR2: SEHNR and FQNEAQ (reference sequence). J was trimmed by 4 bases and V by 5 bases; bases with no gene match: 4. The CDR3 DNA is TGTGCCAGCAGCGCCAGGACAGGCTATGGCTACACCTTC. It is translated as CASSARTGYGYTF.

The rearrangement links TRBV5-1 to TRBJ1-3; D gene unclear. Per the germline V gene, CDR1 is SGHRS and CDR2 is YFSETQ. V was clipped by 0 bases and J by 6 bases, with 13 bases between them. This CDR3 spans 15 amino acids. DNA of the CDR3: TGCGCCAGCAGCTTGGCAACAGCTGGGAAAAACACCATATATTTT. Translation gives CASSLATAGKNTIYF.

The rearrangement links TRBV7-8 to TRBJ2-5, with TRBD2 identical over 10 bases. This CDR3 region has 16 residues. Germline V gene data show CDR1 as SGHVS and CDR2 as FQNEAQ. After removal of 1 base from V and 4 bases from J, the junction contained 6 bases not matched to a gene. The CDR3 reads CASSLGVPSGGETQYF. Written as DNA, the CDR3 is TGTGCCAGCAGCTTAGGAGTTCCTAGCGGGGGAGAGACCCAGTACTTC.

This CDR3 is CASSAGGGGNSPLHF. The CDR3 coding sequence is TGTGCCAGCAGCGCCGGTGGGGGTGGCAATTCACCCCTCCACTTT. The rearrangement joins TRBV9 to TRBJ1-6; D is possibly TRBD1 (5 bases). V lost 3 bases to trimming and J lost 7 bases, with 14 bases between them. CDR3 size: 15 residues. CDR1 SGDLS and CDR2 YYNGEE come from the germline V gene.

The chain couples TRBV5-6 to TRBJ1-6; 8 positions match TRBD1. Germline V gene data show CDR1 as SGHDT and CDR2 as YYEEEE. This CDR3 spans 16 amino acids. Unmatched junction bases numbered 8, after V lost 4 bases and J lost 5 bases. CDR3 coding DNA: TGTGCCAGCAGCCCCAACGACAGGGGTAATAATTCACCCCTCCACTTT. Translated: CASSPNDRGNNSPLHF.

This sequence joins TRBV5-1 and TRBJ2-4; D is unresolved. Germline loops: CDR1 SGHRS, CDR2 YFSETQ. This CDR3 has 13 amino acids. V was pared by 4 bases and J by 6 bases, with 11 bases between. The CDR3 sequence is CASSPSKGNIQYF. In nucleotides, the CDR3 is TGCGCCAGCAGCCCATCGAAGGGAAACATTCAGTACTTC.

This rearrangement joins TRBV5-4 to TRBJ2-7; no firm D call. Trimming shortened V by 4 bases and J by 0 bases, and 14 bases separated the two germline ends. This CDR3 spans 15 amino acids. CDR1 is SGHNT, CDR2 YYREEE, per germline (reference sequence). In DNA, the CDR3 is TGTGCCAGCAGCGTCGACCTCCATTCCTCCTACGAGCAGTACTTC. Its translation is CASSVDLHSSYEQYF.

The chain is built from TRBV25-1 and TRBJ1-1; perhaps TRBD1 as D (5 bases). V lost 8 bases and J 1 base, leaving 11 bases between the germline ends. The CDR3 is 13 residues long. Germline assignment: CDR1 MGHDK and CDR2 SYGVNS. This chain's CDR3 is CASGEQANTEAFF. The DNA of the CDR3 is TGTGCCAGCGGGGAACAGGCGAACACTGAAGCTTTCTTT.